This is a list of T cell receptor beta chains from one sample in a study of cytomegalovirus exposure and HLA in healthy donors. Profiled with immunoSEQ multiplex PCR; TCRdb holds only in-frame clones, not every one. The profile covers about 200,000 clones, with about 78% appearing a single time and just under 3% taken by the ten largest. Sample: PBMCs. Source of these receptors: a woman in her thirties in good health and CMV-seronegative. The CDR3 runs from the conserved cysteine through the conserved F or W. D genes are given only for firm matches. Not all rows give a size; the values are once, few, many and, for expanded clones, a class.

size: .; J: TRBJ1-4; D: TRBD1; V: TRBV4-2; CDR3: CASSQVHRGRDEKLFF; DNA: TGTGCCAGCAGCCAAGTACACAGGGGGCGCGATGAAAAACTGTTTTTT
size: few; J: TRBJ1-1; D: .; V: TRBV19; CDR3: CASAWFATDNTEAFF; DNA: TGTGCCAGCGCTTGGTTTGCGACAGATAACACTGAAGCTTTCTTT
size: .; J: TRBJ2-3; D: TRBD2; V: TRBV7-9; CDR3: CASSFVRTSGTTDTQYF; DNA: TGTGCCAGCAGCTTTGTAAGGACTAGCGGGACGACAGATACGCAGTATTTT
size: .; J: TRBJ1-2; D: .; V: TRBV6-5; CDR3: CASSSQGFGYTF; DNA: TGTGCCAGCAGTTCGCAGGGATTTGGCTACACCTTC
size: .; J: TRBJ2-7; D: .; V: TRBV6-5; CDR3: CASSPPPHYEQYF; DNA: TGTGCCAGCAGCCCCCCCCCACACTACGAGCAGTACTTC
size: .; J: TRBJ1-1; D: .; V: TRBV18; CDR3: CASLPPGRGRYTEAFF; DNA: TGTGCCAGCTTACCACCGGGCAGGGGCCGGTACACTGAAGCTTTCTTT
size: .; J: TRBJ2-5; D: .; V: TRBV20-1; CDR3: CSASNVETQYF; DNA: TGCAGTGCTAGTAATGTAGAGACCCAGTACTTC
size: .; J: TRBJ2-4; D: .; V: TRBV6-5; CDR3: CASSYSGVLQNIQYF; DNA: TGTGCCAGCAGTTACTCAGGGGTTCTCCAAAACATTCAGTACTTC
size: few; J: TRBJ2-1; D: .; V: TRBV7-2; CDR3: CASSSPPGLRSGEQFF; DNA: TGTGCCAGCAGCTCCCCCCCGGGACTCCGCTCCGGTGAGCAGTTCTTC
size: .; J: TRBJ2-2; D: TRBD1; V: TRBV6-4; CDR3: CASRGQSFTGELFF; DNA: TGTGCCAGCAGGGGACAGTCCTTCACCGGGGAGCTGTTTTTT
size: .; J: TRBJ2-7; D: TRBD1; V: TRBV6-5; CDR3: CASRAAGTGVLNF; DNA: TGTGCCAGCAGAGCCGCCGGGACAGGGGTTTTGAACTTC
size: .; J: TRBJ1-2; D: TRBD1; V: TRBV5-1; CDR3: CASSRTGGDYGYTF; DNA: TGCGCCAGCAGCAGGACAGGGGGTGATTATGGCTACACCTTC
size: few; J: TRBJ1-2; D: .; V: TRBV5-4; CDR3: CASSLGQENYGYTF; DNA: TGTGCCAGCAGCTTGGGACAGGAGAACTATGGCTACACCTTC
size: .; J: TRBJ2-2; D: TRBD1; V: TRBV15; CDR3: CATSRDRTGSTGELFF; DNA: TGTGCCACCAGCAGAGATCGGACAGGGAGCACCGGGGAGCTGTTTTTT
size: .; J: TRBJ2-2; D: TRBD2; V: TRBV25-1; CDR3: CASSESIAGGPVGELFF; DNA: TGTGCCAGCAGTGAATCGATAGCGGGAGGGCCGGTAGGGGAGCTGTTTTTT
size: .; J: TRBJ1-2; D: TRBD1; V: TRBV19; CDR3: CASSPDRVWGGYTF; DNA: TGTGCCAGTAGTCCAGACAGGGTCTGGGGTGGCTACACCTTC
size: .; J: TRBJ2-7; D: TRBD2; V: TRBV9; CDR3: CASSVAPSGRGEQYF; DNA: TGTGCCAGCAGCGTAGCCCCCAGCGGGAGGGGCGAGCAGTACTTC
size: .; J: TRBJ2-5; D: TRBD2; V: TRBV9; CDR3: CASSVAVAGRQETQYF; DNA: TGTGCCAGCAGCGTAGCAGTAGCGGGACGTCAAGAGACCCAGTACTTC
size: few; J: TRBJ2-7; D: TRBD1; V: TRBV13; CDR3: CASSPKGPGQAAHF; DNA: TGTGCCAGCAGCCCAAAAGGACCAGGACAGGCTGCTCACTTC
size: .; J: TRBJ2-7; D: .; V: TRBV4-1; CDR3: CASSQERRSLTYEQYF; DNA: TGCGCCAGCAGCCAAGAGAGGAGGTCTTTGACCTACGAGCAGTACTTC
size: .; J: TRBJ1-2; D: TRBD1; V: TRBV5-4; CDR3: CASSKLTGEIGYTF; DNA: TGTGCCAGCAGCAAGCTGACAGGGGAGATTGGCTACACCTTC
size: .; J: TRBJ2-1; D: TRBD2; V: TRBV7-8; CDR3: CASSLGASGRLSYNEQFF; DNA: TGTGCCAGCAGCTTAGGGGCTAGCGGGAGACTCTCCTACAATGAGCAGTTCTTC
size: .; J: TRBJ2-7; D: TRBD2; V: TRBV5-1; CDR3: CASSPPGLAYEQYF; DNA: TGCGCCAGCAGCCCTCCGGGACTAGCCTACGAGCAGTACTTC
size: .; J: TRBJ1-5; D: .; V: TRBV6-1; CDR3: CASRSPREGNQPQHF; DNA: TGTGCCAGCAGGAGTCCCAGGGAAGGCAATCAGCCCCAGCATTTT
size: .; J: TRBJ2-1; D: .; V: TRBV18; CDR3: CASSLTDSYNEQFF; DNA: TGTGCCAGCTCACTTACGGACAGTTACAATGAGCAGTTCTTC
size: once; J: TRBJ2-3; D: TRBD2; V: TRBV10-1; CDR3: CASSEGLAGGQDTQYF; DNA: TGCGCCAGCAGTGAAGGACTAGCGGGGGGGCAAGATACGCAGTATTTT
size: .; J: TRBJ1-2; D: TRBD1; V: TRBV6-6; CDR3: CASSSSGTVGYTF; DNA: TGTGCCAGCAGTTCCTCGGGGACAGTTGGCTACACCTTC
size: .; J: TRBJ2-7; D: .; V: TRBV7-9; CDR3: CASSRAQGRQYF; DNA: TGTGCCAGCAGCCGGGCGCAGGGCCGGCAGTACTTC
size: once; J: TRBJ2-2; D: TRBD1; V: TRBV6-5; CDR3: CASSNRGTGELFF; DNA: TGTGCCAGCAGTAACAGGGGCACCGGGGAGCTGTTTTTT
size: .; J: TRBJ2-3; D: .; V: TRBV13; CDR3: CASIIASGSTDTQYF; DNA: TGTGCCAGCATTATTGCCAGCGGGAGCACAGATACGCAGTATTTT
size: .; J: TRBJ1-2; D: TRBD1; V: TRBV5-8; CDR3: CASSLATGGAGYTF; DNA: TGTGCCAGCAGCTTGGCCACAGGGGGAGCTGGCTACACCTTC
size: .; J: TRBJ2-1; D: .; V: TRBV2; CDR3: CASGATPWIGWQFF; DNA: TGTGCCAGCGGGGCCACCCCATGGATCGGGTGGCAGTTCTTC
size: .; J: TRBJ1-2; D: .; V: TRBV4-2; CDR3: CASSQQTATFGGYTF; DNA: TGTGCCAGCAGCCAACAAACAGCAACTTTCGGTGGCTACACCTTC
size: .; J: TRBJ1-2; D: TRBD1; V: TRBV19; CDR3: CASSPRTGRYGYTF; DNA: TGTGCCAGTAGTCCTCGGACAGGGCGCTATGGCTACACCTTC
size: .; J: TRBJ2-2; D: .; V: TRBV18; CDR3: CASSPPGRPGELFF; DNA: TGTGCCAGCTCACCACCGGGGAGGCCCGGGGAGCTGTTTTTT
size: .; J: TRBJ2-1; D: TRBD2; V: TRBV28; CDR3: CASSLFWGEGLAGEQFF; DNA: TGTGCCAGCAGTTTATTTTGGGGGGAGGGCCTAGCAGGGGAGCAGTTCTTC
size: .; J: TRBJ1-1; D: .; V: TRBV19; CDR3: CASSNAWSLSTEAFF; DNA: TGTGCCAGTAGTAACGCGTGGTCCCTGAGCACTGAAGCTTTCTTT